What follows are 8 T cell receptor beta chains derived from one specimen sequenced in a study of neurological immune-mediated disorders. MiXCR, run by TCRdb on the 5' RACE reads, gives a single entry per CDR3 protein. Of about 74,000 distinct CDR3 sequences listed, roughly 5.5% are singletons. The specimen sequenced was PBMCs. The origin of the receptors is a man aged 18-30 years with multiple sclerosis.

The table lists this clonotype with many counts. The chain carries TRBV7-2 and TRBJ1-2; 7 bases line up with TRBD1. V lost 1 base to trimming and J lost 5 bases; unmatched junction nucleotides: 4. CDR3 length: 14 residues. Per the germline V gene, CDR1 is SGHTA and CDR2 is FQGNSA. CDR3 DNA sequence: TGTGCCAGCAGCTTAGATGAGACAGGGTATGGCTACACCTTC. Translated, it gives CASSLDETGYGYTF.

This clonotype has a count of ten or more. This chain joins TRBV29-1 and TRBJ2-2; D possibly corresponds to TRBD1 (6 bases). The CDR3 is 13 residues long. Germline CDR1 is SQVTM and CDR2 is ANQGSEA. The V and J ends lost 6 bases and 6 bases respectively, with 14 bases between them. CDR3 in amino acids: CSVLGEGAGELFF. For the CDR3, the DNA is TGCAGCGTCCTGGGCGAGGGGGCCGGGGAGCTGTTTTTT.

This clonotype appeared many times. V usage is TRBV20-1 and J usage is TRBJ2-5; TRBD2 matches at 9 bases. The J segment lost 5 bases and the V segment lost 0 bases, leaving 13 bases of the junction unmatched. Germline V gene data show CDR1 as DFQATT and CDR2 as SNEGSKA (reference sequence). This CDR3 contains 17 residues. The CDR3 here is CSARDSSQASGEETQYF. The CDR3 DNA is TGCAGTGCTAGAGATTCGTCTCAGGCTAGCGGGGAGGAGACCCAGTACTTC.

This clonotype was counted a single time. This sequence joins TRBV5-6 and TRBJ1-4; TRBD1 might be the D (6 bases). Trimming took 5 bases from V and 4 from J, leaving 12 bases between them. This CDR3 region has 14 residues. Germline CDR1 reads SGHDT; CDR2 reads YYEEEE. The DNA for the CDR3 is TGTGCCAGCAGGCTGACAGGAATTAATGAAAAACTGTTTTTT. Its translation: CASRLTGINEKLFF.

This clonotype was picked up many times. The chain joins TRBV12-3 or TRBV12-4 to TRBJ2-3, with 7 positions matching TRBD2. The CDR3 spans 14 residues. Trimming at V came to 1 base and at J to 5 bases, leaving 3 bases not matched to a gene. The CDR3 is CASSLGLAEDTQYF. The CDR3 region has the DNA TGTGCCAGCAGTTTAGGACTAGCTGAAGATACGCAGTATTTT.

This clonotype has at least ten counts. The junction departs from the called germline gene at one end, perhaps through a read error. CDR3 sequence: CASSYSKDSNQPQNF. The CDR3 nucleotides read TGTGCCAGCAGTTACTCGAAGGATAGCAATCAGCCCCAGAATTTT. The chain carries TRBV6-5 and TRBJ1-5; D is ambiguous. The germline V gene has CDR1 MNHEY and CDR2 SVGAGI. The CDR3 consists of 15 residues.

This clonotype was seen repeatedly, ten times or more. The chain recombines TRBV7-2 with TRBJ2-2; 7 bases map to TRBD1. This CDR3 has 13 amino acids. V was pared by 7 bases and J by 5 bases, with 4 bases of the junction left unmatched. Germline loops: CDR1 SGHTA, CDR2 FQGNSA. The CDR3 protein is CASTGQLTGELFF. In DNA, the CDR3 is TGTGCCAGCACGGGACAGTTAACCGGGGAGCTGTTTTTT.

This chain uses TRBV20-1 with TRBJ2-7, with TRBD2 matching 10 bases. This CDR3 comprises 13 residues. Germline trimming cut 0 bases from V and 7 bases from J; bases unmatched to any gene: 3. The germline gives CDR1 DFQATT, CDR2 SNEGSKA (reference sequence). As DNA, the CDR3 is TGCAGTGCTAGAGAGGGGACTAGCGAAGAGCAGTACTTC. Amino acids: CSAREGTSEEQYF.